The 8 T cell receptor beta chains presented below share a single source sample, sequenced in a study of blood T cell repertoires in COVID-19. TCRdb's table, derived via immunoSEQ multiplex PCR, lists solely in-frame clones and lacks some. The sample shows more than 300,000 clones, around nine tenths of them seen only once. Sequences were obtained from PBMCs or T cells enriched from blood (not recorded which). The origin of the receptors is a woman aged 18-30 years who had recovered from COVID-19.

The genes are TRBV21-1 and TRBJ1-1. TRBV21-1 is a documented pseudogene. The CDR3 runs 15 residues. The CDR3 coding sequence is TGTGCCAGCAGCAGGCGGCCCGAAAAAAACACTGAAGCTTTCTTT. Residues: CASSRRPEKNTEAFF.

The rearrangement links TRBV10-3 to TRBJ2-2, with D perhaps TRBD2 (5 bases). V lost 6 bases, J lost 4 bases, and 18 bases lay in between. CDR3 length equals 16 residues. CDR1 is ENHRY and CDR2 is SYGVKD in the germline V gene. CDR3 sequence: CAIRTDLAGGTGELFF. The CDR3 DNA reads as TGTGCCATCAGGACCGATTTAGCCGGAGGCACCGGGGAGCTGTTTTTT.

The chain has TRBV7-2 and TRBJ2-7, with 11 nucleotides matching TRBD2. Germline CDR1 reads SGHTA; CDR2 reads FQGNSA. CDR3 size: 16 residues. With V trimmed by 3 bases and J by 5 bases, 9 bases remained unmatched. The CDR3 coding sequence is TGTGCCAGCAGCTTTCCGGTAGCGGGGGGGCCCCACGAGCAGTACTTC. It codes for CASSFPVAGGPHEQYF.

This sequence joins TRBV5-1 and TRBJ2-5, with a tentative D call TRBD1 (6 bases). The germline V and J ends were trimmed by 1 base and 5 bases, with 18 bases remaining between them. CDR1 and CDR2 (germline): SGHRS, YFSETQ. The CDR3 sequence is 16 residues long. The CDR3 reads CASSLTTGSELETQYF. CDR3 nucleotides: TGCGCCAGCAGCTTGACGACAGGTTCAGAGCTGGAGACCCAGTACTTC. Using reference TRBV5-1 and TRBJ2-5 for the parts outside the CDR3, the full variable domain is KAGVTQTPRYLIKTRGQQVTLSCSPISGHRSVSWYQQTPGQGLQFLFEYFSETQRNKGNFPGRFSGRQFSNSRSEMNVSTLELGDSALYLCASSLTTGSELETQYFGPGTRLLVL.

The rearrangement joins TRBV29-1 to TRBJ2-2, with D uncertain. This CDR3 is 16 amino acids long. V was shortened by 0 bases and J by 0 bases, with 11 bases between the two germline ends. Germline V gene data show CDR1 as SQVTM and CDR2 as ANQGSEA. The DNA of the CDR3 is TGCAGCGTTGAAGATCGGAGCACAACGAACACCGGGGAGCTGTTTTTT. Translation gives CSVEDRSTTNTGELFF.

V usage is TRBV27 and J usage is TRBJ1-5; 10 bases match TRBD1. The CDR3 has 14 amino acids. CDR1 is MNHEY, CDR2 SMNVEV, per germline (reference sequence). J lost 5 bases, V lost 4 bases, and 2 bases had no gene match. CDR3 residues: CASSSGQGDQPQHF. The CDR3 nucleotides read TGTGCCAGCAGTTCCGGACAGGGGGATCAGCCCCAGCATTTT.

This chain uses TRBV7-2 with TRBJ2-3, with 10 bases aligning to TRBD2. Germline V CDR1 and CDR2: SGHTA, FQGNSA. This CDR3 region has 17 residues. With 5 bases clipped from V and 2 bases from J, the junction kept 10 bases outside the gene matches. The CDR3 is CASSTRWLAGVTDTQYF. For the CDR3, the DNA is TGTGCCAGCAGCACCCGGTGGCTAGCGGGGGTCACAGATACGCAGTATTTT.

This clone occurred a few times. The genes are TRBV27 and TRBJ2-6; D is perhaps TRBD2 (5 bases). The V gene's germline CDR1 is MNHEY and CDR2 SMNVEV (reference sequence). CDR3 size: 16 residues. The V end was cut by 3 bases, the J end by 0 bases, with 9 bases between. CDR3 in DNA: TGTGCCAGCAGTTTGCGGGCACCCTCTGGGGCCAACGTCCTGACTTTC. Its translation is CASSLRAPSGANVLTF.